A selection of T cell receptor beta chains follows, all from one sample in a study of blood T cell repertoires in COVID-19. Here immunoSEQ multiplex PCR was the method, and the copy in TCRdb shows in-frame clones only, minus some. The sample holds more than 70,000 clones; around 84% are singletons and the top ten take roughly 20%. Source material: peripheral blood. Receptors originate from a woman of 80 years or more in a cohort sampled during active or convalescent COVID-19. The CDR3 runs from the conserved cysteine through the conserved F or W. D genes are given only for firm matches. A clone size is listed for some rows: how often the clone was seen (once, few, many), or a class if it is expanded.

d_gene	abundance	v_gene	j_gene	CDR3aa	CDR3nt
NA	NA	TRBV11-2	TRBJ1-1	CASSLGSRGTEAFF	TGTGCCAGCAGCTTAGGGTCTCGGGGCACTGAAGCTTTCTTT
TRBD2	NA	TRBV19	TRBJ2-2	CASESGGGGTGELFF	TGTGCCAGTGAAAGTGGCGGGGGGGGAACCGGGGAGCTGTTTTTT
NA	NA	TRBV3-1/TRBV3-2	TRBJ1-5	CASSQQGSGNQPQHF	TGTGCCAGCAGCCAACAGGGGTCGGGCAATCAGCCCCAGCATTTT
TRBD2	NA	TRBV6-5	TRBJ2-1	CASSYRLAGADEQFF	TGTGCCAGCAGTTACCGACTAGCGGGAGCCGATGAGCAGTTCTTC
TRBD1	NA	TRBV3-1/TRBV3-2	TRBJ1-5	CASSPQSGRGQNQPQHF	TGTGCCAGCAGCCCCCAGAGCGGCAGGGGGCAAAATCAGCCCCAGCATTTT
NA	NA	TRBV7-9	TRBJ1-3	CASSLYTGGNTIYF	TGTGCCAGCAGCTTGTATACAGGCGGAAACACCATATATTTT
NA	NA	TRBV10-1	TRBJ1-2	CASSATRRPRSPYGYTF	TGCGCCAGCAGTGCGACAAGACGGCCCCGATCCCCCTATGGCTACACCTTC
NA	NA	TRBV7-9	TRBJ1-1	CASSLGSPGGAFF	TGTGCCAGCAGCTTAGGATCCCCGGGGGGAGCTTTCTTT
NA	once	TRBV7-6	TRBJ2-7	CASSTPGGAPEQYF	TGTGCCAGCAGCACCCCTGGGGGCGCCCCCGAGCAGTACTTC
TRBD2	NA	TRBV7-3	TRBJ2-1	CASSLGGSKNEQFF	TGTGCCAGCAGCTTAGGCGGGAGCAAGAATGAGCAGTTCTTC
TRBD1	once	TRBV28	TRBJ1-1	CASSSGTGGLYEAFF	TGTGCCAGCAGTTCCGGGACAGGGGGCCTATATGAAGCTTTCTTT
TRBD1	NA	TRBV24-1	TRBJ2-3	CATSDAPGQTTDTQYF	TGTGCCACCAGTGATGCCCCGGGACAGACCACAGATACGCAGTATTTT
TRBD1	NA	TRBV6-6	TRBJ1-2	CASSMDRNYGYTF	TGTGCCAGCAGCATGGACAGGAACTATGGCTACACCTTC
TRBD2	NA	TRBV7-9	TRBJ2-2	CASSLGVAGDTGELFF	TGTGCCAGCAGCTTAGGGGTAGCGGGGGACACCGGGGAGCTGTTTTTT
NA	NA	TRBV6-1	TRBJ2-5	CASSEIGLGQKTQYF	TGTGCCAGCAGTGAAATCGGATTGGGCCAAAAGACCCAGTACTTC
TRBD2	NA	TRBV6-5	TRBJ2-1	CASSSGTSGYNEQFF	TGTGCCAGCAGTTCCGGGACTAGCGGCTACAATGAGCAGTTCTTC
NA	NA	TRBV27	TRBJ2-5	CASSPRTAGAQYF	TGTGCCAGCAGTCCTCGGACAGCCGGGGCCCAGTACTTC
NA	NA	TRBV7-6	TRBJ2-5	CASSQNSFLVETQYF	TGTGCCAGCAGCCAGAATAGTTTTCTAGTAGAGACCCAGTACTTC
TRBD1	NA	TRBV28	TRBJ1-1	CASSPRDRVLTEAFF	TGTGCCAGCAGTCCCCGGGACAGGGTTTTAACTGAAGCTTTCTTT
NA	NA	TRBV6-5	TRBJ1-2	CASINQGSNYGYTF	TGTGCCAGCATCAACCAGGGTTCTAACTATGGCTACACCTTC
NA	once	TRBV6-5	TRBJ1-6	CASGPSNYNSPLHF	TGTGCCAGCGGGCCGAGTAACTATAATTCACCCCTCCACTTT
TRBD1	NA	TRBV6-4	TRBJ2-7	CATDRGGCYEQYF	TGTGCCACCGACAGGGGGGGCTGCTACGAGCAGTACTTC
NA	NA	TRBV7-6	TRBJ1-1	CASSPQMNTEAFF	TGTGCCAGCAGCCCACAGATGAACACTGAAGCTTTCTTT
NA	NA	TRBV12-3/TRBV12-4	TRBJ1-1	CASSDWGAEAFF	TGTGCCAGCAGCGACTGGGGGGCTGAAGCTTTCTTT
TRBD1	NA	TRBV3-1/TRBV3-2	TRBJ1-2	CASSRQGDGYTF	TGTGCCAGCAGCCGACAGGGAGATGGCTACACCTTC
TRBD1	NA	TRBV6-5	TRBJ1-2	CASRGQGAGGYTF	TGTGCCAGCAGGGGACAGGGGGCAGGTGGCTACACCTTC
NA	NA	TRBV5-1	TRBJ1-2	CASSLGENYGYTF	TGCGCCAGCAGCTTGGGAGAAAACTATGGCTACACCTTC
NA	NA	TRBV19	TRBJ2-1	CASSISTIREQFF	TGTGCCAGTAGTATCTCGACTATTCGTGAGCAGTTCTTC
TRBD2	NA	TRBV7-4	TRBJ2-3	CASSTGLAGVDTQYF	TGTGCCAGCAGCACAGGACTAGCGGGAGTAGATACGCAGTATTTT
NA	NA	TRBV9	TRBJ2-2	CASSFRHLSNTGELFF	TGTGCCAGCAGCTTCCGACACCTCTCGAACACCGGGGAGCTGTTTTTT
NA	NA	TRBV19	TRBJ1-1	CASSIGTEAFF	TGTGCCAGTAGTATCGGCACTGAAGCTTTCTTT
NA	NA	TRBV7-2	TRBJ1-3	CASSPSGLRNTIYF	TGTGCCAGCAGCCCATCGGGACTACGAAACACCATATATTTT